This T cell receptor (beta chain) was recorded in a study of blood T cells in healthy people across ages. Primed by a sample-barcoded 5' primer and a J-beta primer mix, a second PCR proceeded for about 6 to 12 cycles. TCRdb re-derived calls from the 5' RACE reads in MiXCR, one entry per CDR3 protein. The sample consists of around 2 million distinct CDR3 sequences, about two fifths of them appearing once. Study outcomes and limitations: Calculation of diversity from one million T cells yielded estimates considered to be underestimates. Per million T cells, TCR beta diversity dropped about linearly as age rose.

Germline V gives CDR1 SGHVS, CDR2 FNYEAQ. The CDR3 extends over 14 amino acids. V was trimmed by 3 bases and J by 5 bases, leaving 13 bases between them. As for this clonotype: Its antigen is still unknown.

Per individual sample, total RNA of at least 6 micrograms was extracted. V usage is TRBV7-6 and J usage is TRBJ2-5; D may be TRBD1 (5 bases). Input material: blood. This sequence was found in a human donor in good health. CDR3 bases: TGTGCCAGCAGCTTGAAGGGGTTTGTGGAGACCCAGTACTTC. Encoded protein: CASSLKGFVETQYF.